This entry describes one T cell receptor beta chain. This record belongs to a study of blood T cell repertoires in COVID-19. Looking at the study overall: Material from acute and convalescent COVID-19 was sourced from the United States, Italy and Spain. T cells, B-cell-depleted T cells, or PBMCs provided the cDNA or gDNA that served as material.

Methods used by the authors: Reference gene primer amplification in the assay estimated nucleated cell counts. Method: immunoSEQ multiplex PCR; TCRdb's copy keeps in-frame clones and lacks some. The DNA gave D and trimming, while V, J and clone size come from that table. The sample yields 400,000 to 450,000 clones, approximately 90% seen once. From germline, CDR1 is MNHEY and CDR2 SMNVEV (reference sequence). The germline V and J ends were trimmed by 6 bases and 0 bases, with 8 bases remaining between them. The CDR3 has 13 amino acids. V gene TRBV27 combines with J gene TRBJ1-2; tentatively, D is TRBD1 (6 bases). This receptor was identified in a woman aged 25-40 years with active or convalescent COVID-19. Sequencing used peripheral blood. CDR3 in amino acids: CASRRTANYGYTF. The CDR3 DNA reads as TGTGCCAGCAGGCGGACAGCTAACTATGGCTACACCTTC.